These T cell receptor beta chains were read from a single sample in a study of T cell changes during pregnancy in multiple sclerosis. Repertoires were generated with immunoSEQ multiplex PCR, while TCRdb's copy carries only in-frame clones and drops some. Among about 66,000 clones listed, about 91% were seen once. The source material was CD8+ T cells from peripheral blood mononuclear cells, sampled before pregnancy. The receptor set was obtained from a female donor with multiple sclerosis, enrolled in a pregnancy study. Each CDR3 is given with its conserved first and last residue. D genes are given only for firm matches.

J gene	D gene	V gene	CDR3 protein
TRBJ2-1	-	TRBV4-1	CASSQGGGGNINEQFF
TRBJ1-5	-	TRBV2	CASSEAFGEAFSQPQHF
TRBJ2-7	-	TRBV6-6	CASSYVGQRFYEQYF
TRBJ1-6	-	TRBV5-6	CASSLWGVNSPLHF
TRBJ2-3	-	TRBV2	CASRVVTPDTQYF
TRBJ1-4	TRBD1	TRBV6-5	CASSTYRGPNEKLFF
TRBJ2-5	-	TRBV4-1	CASSQVPGDQETQYF
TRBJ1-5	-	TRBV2	CASSDLTGYSNQPQHF
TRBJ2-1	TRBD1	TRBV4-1	CASSQETGSSYNEQFF
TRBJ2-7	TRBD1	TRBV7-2	CASSLILTGQGDEQYF
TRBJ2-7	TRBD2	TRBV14	CASSLGTSGFYEQYF
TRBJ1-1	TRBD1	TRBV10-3	CAISELQGLNTEAFF
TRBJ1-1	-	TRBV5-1	CASSLDVSGTEAFF
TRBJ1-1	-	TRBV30	CAWMYSTDTEAFF
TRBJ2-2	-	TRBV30	CAWSVSDETMGPPGELFF
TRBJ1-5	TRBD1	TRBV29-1	CSVEDPDRSDQPQHF
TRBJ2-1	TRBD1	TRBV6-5	CASTQGNNEQFF
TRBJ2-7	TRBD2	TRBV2	CASIAGEVSYEQYF
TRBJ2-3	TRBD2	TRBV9	CASSPPAGESTDTQYF
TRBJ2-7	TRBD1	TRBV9	CASSPGQGIHEQYF
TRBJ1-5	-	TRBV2	CASRITRSDSLYSNQPQHF
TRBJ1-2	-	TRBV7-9	CASSSPGWQIQGYTF
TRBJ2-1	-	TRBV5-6	CASSLSGRGGNEQFF
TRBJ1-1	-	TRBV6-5	CASSYREGSTEAFF
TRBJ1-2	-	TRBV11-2	CASSPPPWGDYGYTF
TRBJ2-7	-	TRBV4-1	CASSQERTYEQYF